The T cell receptor (beta chain) described here comes from a study of control samples from healthy donors and cancer patients. Profiling relied on immunoSEQ multiplex PCR, and the TCRdb table lists in-frame clones only, not all of them. Here the sample spans about 130,000 clones, about 94% being singletons. The CDR3 has 15 amino acids. The V gene's germline CDR1 is KGHSH and CDR2 LQKENI. Trimming shortened V by 2 bases and J by 3 bases, and 11 bases separated the two germline ends. The receptor's source is a man aged 55 to 69 with colorectal cancer. V gene TRBV18 combines with J gene TRBJ1-5; D possibly corresponds to TRBD1 (5 bases). The sequenced sample consisted of PBMCs. The CDR3 here is CASSPGAGDNQPQHF. The CDR3 region has the DNA TGTGCCAGCTCACCAGGGGCGGGGGACAATCAGCCCCAGCATTTT.